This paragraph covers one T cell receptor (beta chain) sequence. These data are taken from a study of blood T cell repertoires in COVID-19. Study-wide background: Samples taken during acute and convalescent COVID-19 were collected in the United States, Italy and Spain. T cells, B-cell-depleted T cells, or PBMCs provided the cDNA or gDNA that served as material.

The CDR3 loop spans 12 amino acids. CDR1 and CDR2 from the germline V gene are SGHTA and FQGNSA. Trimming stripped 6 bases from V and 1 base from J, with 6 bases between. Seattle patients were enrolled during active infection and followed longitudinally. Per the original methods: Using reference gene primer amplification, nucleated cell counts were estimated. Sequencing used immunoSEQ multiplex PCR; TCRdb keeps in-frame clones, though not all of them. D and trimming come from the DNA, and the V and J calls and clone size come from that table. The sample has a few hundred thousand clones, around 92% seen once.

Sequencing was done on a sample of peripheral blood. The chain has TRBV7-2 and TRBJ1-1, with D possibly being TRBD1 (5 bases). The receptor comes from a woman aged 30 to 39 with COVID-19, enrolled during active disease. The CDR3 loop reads CASRGGNTEAFF. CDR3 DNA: TGTGCCAGCAGGGGGGGGAACACTGAAGCTTTCTTT.